This entry is about one T cell receptor beta chain. This specimen comes from a study of technical replicates of blood from several donors. V gave up 2 bases and J gave up 8 bases, with 12 bases separating them. Germline loops: CDR1 GTSNPN, CDR2 SVGIG (reference sequence). This CDR3 has 13 amino acids. Only in-frame clones appear in the TCRdb table, and some are missing; sequencing was by immunoSEQ multiplex PCR. The sample has approximately 97,000 clones; 85% to 95% are singletons. V and J are TRBV30 and TRBJ1-4; no clear D gene. Sequencing input: T cells isolated from PBMCs. The TCR sequence derives from a human donor in good health. CDR3 bases: TGTGCCTGGAGTCTAGGGAGACGGGAAAAACTGTTTTTT. Translation: CAWSLGRREKLFF.